The entry below describes one T cell receptor (beta chain). The junction had 6 bases not matched to a gene; V was cut back by 5 bases and J by 2 bases. Germline V CDR1 and CDR2: SGHVS, FQNEAQ. The CDR3 spans 15 residues. Assay: immunoSEQ multiplex PCR; the TCRdb copy retains only in-frame clones and omits some. Among 400,000 to 450,000 clones, approximately 90% were seen once, and the ten largest hold 10% to 15%. This specimen comes from a study of blood T cell repertoires in COVID-19. Whole-study context: T cells, B-cell-depleted T cells, or PBMCs supplied cDNA or gDNA.

Material: peripheral blood. The source of this sequence is a woman in her forties or fifties with COVID-19, enrolled during active disease. The rearrangement links TRBV7-8 to TRBJ2-7; the match to TRBD2 covers 10 bases. CDR3 sequence (DNA): TGTGCCAGCAGCCTTACTAGCGGGGACGCCTACGAGCAGTACTTC. Translating gives CASSLTSGDAYEQYF. Drawing the rest from reference TRBV7-8 and TRBJ2-7, the complete variable domain is GAGVSQSPRYKVAKRGQDVALRCDPISGHVSLFWYQQALGQGPEFLTYFQNEAQLDKSGLPSDRFFAERPEGSVSTLKIQRTQQEDSAVYLCASSLTSGDAYEQYFGPGTRLTVT.